A selection of T cell receptor beta chains follows, all from one sample in a study of blood T cell repertoires in COVID-19. This table comes from immunoSEQ multiplex PCR, and its TCRdb copy is limited to in-frame clones, with some not included. This sample has some 670,000 clones, with around 90% found just once. The sequencing input was peripheral blood. The receptors were sampled from a woman aged 18-29 years with acute or convalescent COVID-19. CDR3s include the opening cysteine and the closing phenylalanine or tryptophan. The D gene is left open where the match is weak. Only some rows state a clone size, as once, few, many or a class for expanded clones.

D	size	V	J	CDR3	DNA
TRBD1	once	TRBV6-5	TRBJ1-4	CASKPDRANEKLFF	TGTGCCAGCAAGCCAGACAGGGCTAATGAAAAACTGTTTTTT
TRBD2	-	TRBV6-6	TRBJ2-1	CASSYSTTSGGNEQFF	TGTGCCAGCAGTTACTCTACGACTAGCGGTGGCAATGAGCAGTTCTTC
TRBD1	-	TRBV6-5	TRBJ1-1	CASSYGQGLNTEAFF	TGTGCCAGCAGTTACGGACAGGGACTAAACACTGAAGCTTTCTTT
-	-	TRBV7-2	TRBJ2-7	CASSPRIYEQYF	TGTGCCAGCAGCCCGCGGATCTACGAGCAGTACTTC
-	-	TRBV6-5	TRBJ2-1	CASSRTDSHNAQFF	TGTGCCAGCAGTCGCACGGACAGCCACAATGCGCAGTTCTTC
-	-	TRBV3-1/TRBV3-2	TRBJ1-1	CASRPQGKANTEAFF	TGTGCCAGCAGACCACAGGGTAAGGCGAACACTGAAGCTTTCTTT
-	-	TRBV3-1/TRBV3-2	TRBJ1-2	CASSQEKGGRLPSYGYTF	TGTGCCAGCAGCCAAGAGAAAGGTGGCAGACTTCCCTCCTATGGCTACACCTTC
-	few	TRBV6-1	TRBJ1-5	CASSEGTSHQPQHF	TGTGCCAGCAGTGAAGGGACATCCCATCAGCCCCAGCATTTT
-	once	TRBV2	TRBJ2-4	CASRSGNIQYF	TGTGCCAGCAGATCGGGAAACATTCAGTACTTC
-	-	TRBV28	TRBJ2-3	CASSPGDSYTDTQYF	TGTGCCAGCAGTCCGGGGGACAGCTACACAGATACGCAGTATTTT
TRBD1	-	TRBV5-1	TRBJ2-7	CASSKRGTGRNEQYF	TGCGCCAGCAGTAAACGCGGGACAGGGAGGAACGAGCAGTACTTC
TRBD1	-	TRBV6-4	TRBJ2-1	CASTPTGGDFNEQFF	TGTGCCAGCACCCCCACAGGGGGCGACTTCAATGAGCAGTTCTTC
TRBD1	-	TRBV7-9	TRBJ2-2	CASSPPRPTGLKGTGELFF	TGTGCCAGCAGCCCCCCGCGACCGACAGGGCTAAAAGGCACCGGGGAGCTGTTTTTT
-	-	TRBV24-1	TRBJ2-7	CATSDDRYEQYF	TGTGCCACCAGTGATGACAGGTACGAGCAGTACTTC
-	-	TRBV20-1	TRBJ1-2	CSASLGQSANYGYTF	TGCAGTGCTAGTCTCGGACAGTCAGCTAACTATGGCTACACCTTC
-	-	TRBV6-2/TRBV6-3	TRBJ1-5	CASSYSGGGNQPQHF	TGTGCCAGCAGTTACTCGGGGGGGGGCAATCAGCCCCAGCATTTT
-	-	TRBV7-8	TRBJ1-1	CASRPQGVTEAFF	TGTGCCAGCAGGCCTCAGGGTGTCACTGAAGCTTTCTTT